This TCR beta chain comes out of a study of identical twins. V was clipped by 1 base and J by 0 bases, with 10 bases between them. Per the germline V gene, CDR1 is SGHTA and CDR2 is FQGNSA. This CDR3 has 15 residues. From the 5' RACE reads, TCRdb called clonotypes with MiXCR, one entry per CDR3 protein. The sample records about 660,000 distinct CDR3 sequences, 8.5% to 9% being singletons. For this clonotype: Its antigen is not identified.

Study-level findings and limits: Invariant cells of the MAIT and iNKT types might have partly distorted the zero-insertion analyses. High-abundance cord blood beta clonotypes had fewer insertions; memory repertoires showed none. The study reached conclusions through statistical analysis that was cross-sectional, not following the same donors. Researchers reported excess low generation probability among twin-shared out-of-frame alpha sequences.

This sample also appeared in a second study, on yellow fever vaccine responses in identical twins.

Sequenced input: PBMCs. J is TRBJ2-7 and V is TRBV7-2; possibly TRBD1 for D (5 bases). The receptor was derived from a woman between 18 and 29 years old in good health. CDR3 sequence (DNA): TGTGCCAGCAGCTTAGAACTACAGGCCTCCTACGAGCAGTACTTC. This encodes CASSLELQASYEQYF.